This TCR beta chain is from a study of blood T cell repertoires in COVID-19. Study-level information: The United States, Italy and Spain provided the acute and convalescent COVID-19 samples. From T cells, B-cell-depleted T cells, or PBMCs came the material, which was cDNA or gDNA.

The CDR3 is 14 residues long. CDR1 and CDR2 (germline): LGHDT, YNNKEL (reference sequence). The germline V and J ends were trimmed by 2 bases and 0 bases, with 8 bases remaining between them. Under the authors' procedure: Nucleated cell number was recorded as an estimate derived from reference gene primer amplification. Only in-frame clones appear in the TCRdb table, and some are missing; sequencing was by immunoSEQ multiplex PCR. That table gives V, J and clone size, and the DNA gave D and trimming. The sample records 270,000 or so clones, roughly 84% being singletons. V and J are TRBV3-1 (or the pseudogene TRBV3-2) and TRBJ2-7, with D tentatively TRBD2 (6 bases). The source material was peripheral blood. This clonotype was obtained from a human donor in a cohort sampled during active COVID-19. The CDR3 spells CASSQNGGSYEQYF. CDR3 nucleotides: TGTGCCAGCAGCCAAAACGGGGGCTCCTACGAGCAGTACTTC.